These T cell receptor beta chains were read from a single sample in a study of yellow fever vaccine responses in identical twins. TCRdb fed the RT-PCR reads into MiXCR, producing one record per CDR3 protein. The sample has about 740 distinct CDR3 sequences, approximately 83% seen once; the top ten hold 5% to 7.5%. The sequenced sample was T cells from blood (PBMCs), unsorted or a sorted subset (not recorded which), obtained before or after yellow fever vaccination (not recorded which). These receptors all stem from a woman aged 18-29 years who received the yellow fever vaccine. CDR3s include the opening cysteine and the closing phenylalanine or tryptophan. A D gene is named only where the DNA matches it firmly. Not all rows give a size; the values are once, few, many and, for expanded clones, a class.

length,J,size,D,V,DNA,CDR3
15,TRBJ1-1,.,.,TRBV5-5,TGTGCCAGCAGCTTGGCGGGGACAATGAACACTGAAGCTTTCTTT,CASSLAGTMNTEAFF
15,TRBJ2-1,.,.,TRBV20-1,TGCAGTGCCCAGGACGGGGAGCGGGTCTACAATGAGCAGTTCTTC,CSAQDGERVYNEQFF
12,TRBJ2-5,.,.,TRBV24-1,TGTGCCACCAGTGATTCTCGAGAGACCCAGTACTTC,CATSDSRETQYF
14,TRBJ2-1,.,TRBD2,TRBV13,TGTGCCGGTACGGGACTAGCGGAATACAATGAGCAGTTCTTC,CAGTGLAEYNEQFF
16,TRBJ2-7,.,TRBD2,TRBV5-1,TGCGCCAGCAGCTTGGAGGTGGCAGCGGGAGTTTACGAGCAGTACTTC,CASSLEVAAGVYEQYF
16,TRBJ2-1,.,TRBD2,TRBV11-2,TGTGCCAGCAGCTTGGGGACTAGCGGGGGGGCCCATGAGCAGTTCTTC,CASSLGTSGGAHEQFF
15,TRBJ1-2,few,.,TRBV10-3,TGTGCCATCAGCCCCGGGACCGAAGCTAACTATGGCTACACCTTC,CAISPGTEANYGYTF
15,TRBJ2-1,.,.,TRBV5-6,TGTGCCAGCAGCTTCGTCAGTAGCTCCTACAATGAGCAGTTCTTC,CASSFVSSSYNEQFF
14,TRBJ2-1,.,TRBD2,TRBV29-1,TGCAGCGTTGCTAGCGGGAGTTCGTACAATGAGCAGTTCTTC,CSVASGSSYNEQFF
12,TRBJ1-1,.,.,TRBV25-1,TGTGCCAGCAGTCAATACTACTCTGAAGCTTTCTTT,CASSQYYSEAFF
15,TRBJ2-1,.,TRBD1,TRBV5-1,TGCGCCAGCAGCCCCGGGACAGGGTCCTACAATGAGCAGTTCTTC,CASSPGTGSYNEQFF
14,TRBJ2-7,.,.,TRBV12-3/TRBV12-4,TGTGCCAGCAGTTTATCGAGTAGCTCCTACGAGCAGTACTTC,CASSLSSSSYEQYF
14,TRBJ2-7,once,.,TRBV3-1,TGTGCCAGCAGCCACGCGACAGTGGCCTACGAGCAGTACTTC,CASSHATVAYEQYF
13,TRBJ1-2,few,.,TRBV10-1,TGCGCCAGCAGCCCGGGTTCAGCCGGTGGCTACACCTTC,CASSPGSAGGYTF
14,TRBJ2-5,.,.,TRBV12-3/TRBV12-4,TGTGCCAGCAGTTTAGCCAGCCAGAAAGAGACCCAGTACTTC,CASSLASQKETQYF
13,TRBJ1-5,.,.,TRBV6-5,TGTGCCAGCAGCTATGACAGGAAACAGCCCCAGCATTTT,CASSYDRKQPQHF
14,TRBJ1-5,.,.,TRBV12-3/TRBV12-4,TGTGCCAGCAGTTTCACGGGGGGCAATCAGCCCCAGCATTTT,CASSFTGGNQPQHF
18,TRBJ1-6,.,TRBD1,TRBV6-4,TGTGCCAGCAGTCACACACGACAGGGGGCGTCCTATAATTCACCCCTCCACTTT,CASSHTRQGASYNSPLHF
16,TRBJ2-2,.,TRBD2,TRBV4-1,TGCGCCAGCAGCCAACCGGGACTAGCGTGGACCGGGGAGCTGTTTTTT,CASSQPGLAWTGELFF
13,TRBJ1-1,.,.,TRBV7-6,TGTGCCAGCAGCGCCCAGGCGAACACTGAAGCTTTCTTT,CASSAQANTEAFF
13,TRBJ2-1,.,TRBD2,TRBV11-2,TGTGCCAGCAGAGGTACTAGCGGGGATGAGCAGTTCTTC,CASRGTSGDEQFF
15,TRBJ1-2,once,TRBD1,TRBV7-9,TGTGCCAGCATCCCGCCGGGACAGCTAAACTATGGCTACACCTTC,CASIPPGQLNYGYTF
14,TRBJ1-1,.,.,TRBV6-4,TGTGCCAGCAGTGTCTCGACAGGAAACACTGAAGCTTTCTTT,CASSVSTGNTEAFF
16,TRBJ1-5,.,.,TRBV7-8,TGTGCCAGCAGCTTGGGGGGGAGGTATAGCAATCAGCCCCAGCATTTT,CASSLGGRYSNQPQHF
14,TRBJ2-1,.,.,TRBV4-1,TGCGCCAGCAGCCCTAAGGAATCAACCAATGAGCAGTTCTTC,CASSPKESTNEQFF
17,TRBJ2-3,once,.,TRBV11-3,TGTGCCAGCAGCTCCAATGGGGGAGGGACATTCACAGATACGCAGTATTTT,CASSSNGGGTFTDTQYF
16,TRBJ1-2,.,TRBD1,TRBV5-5,TGTGCCAGCAGCTTGGCTAGGCAGGGGGCGCTTTATGGCTACACCTTC,CASSLARQGALYGYTF
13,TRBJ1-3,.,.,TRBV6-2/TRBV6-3,TGTGGGCAAAGGGGTAGCGCTGGAAACACCATATATTTT,CGQRGSAGNTIYF
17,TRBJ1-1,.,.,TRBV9,TGTGCCAGCAGCGGCGAAAGGGGACGCTATATGAACACTGAAGCTTTCTTT,CASSGERGRYMNTEAFF
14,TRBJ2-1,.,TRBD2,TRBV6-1,TGTGCCAGCAGTGGTAGCGGGCAGGCGGATGAGCAGTTCTTC,CASSGSGQADEQFF
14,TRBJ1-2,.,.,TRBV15,TGTGCCACCAGCAGAGATCGGGGGAACTATGGCTACACCTTC,CATSRDRGNYGYTF
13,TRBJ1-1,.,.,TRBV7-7,TGTGCCAGCAGCTCTACTATGAACACTGAAGCTTTCTTT,CASSSTMNTEAFF
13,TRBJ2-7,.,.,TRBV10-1,TGCGCCAGCAGCAGCGCAGTCTCCTACGAGCAGTACTTC,CASSSAVSYEQYF
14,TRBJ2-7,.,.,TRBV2,TGTGCCAGCAGTGATAGAGGACTTTCCTACGAGCAGTACTTC,CASSDRGLSYEQYF
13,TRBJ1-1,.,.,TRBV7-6,TGTGCCAGCAGCTCGGGACCGAACACTGAAGCTTTCTTT,CASSSGPNTEAFF
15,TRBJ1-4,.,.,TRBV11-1,TGTGCCAGCAGCCCCCAGGCGGGGTTTGGTGAAAAACTGTTTTTT,CASSPQAGFGEKLFF
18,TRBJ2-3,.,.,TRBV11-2,TGTGCCAGCAGTTTACCCCAGCCGGGACTTCAACACACAGATACGCAGTATTTT,CASSLPQPGLQHTDTQYF
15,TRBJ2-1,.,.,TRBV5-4,TGTGCCAGCAGCTTCCCAGGGGACGATTACAATGAGCAGTTCTTC,CASSFPGDDYNEQFF
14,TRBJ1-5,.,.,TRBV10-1,TGCGCCAGCAGTGAGGCCGGTAGCAATCAGCCCCAGCATTTT,CASSEAGSNQPQHF
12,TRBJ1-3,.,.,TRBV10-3,TGTGCCATCAGTGAGGCCGGAAACACCATATATTTT,CAISEAGNTIYF
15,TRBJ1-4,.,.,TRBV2,TGTGCCAGCAGTCCGAACGGGGTGATTAATGAAAAACTGTTTTTT,CASSPNGVINEKLFF
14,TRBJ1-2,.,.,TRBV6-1,TGTGCCAGCAGGCAACGCGGACGGACCTGGGGCTACACCTTC,CASRQRGRTWGYTF
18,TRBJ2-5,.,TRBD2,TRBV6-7,TGTGCCAGCAGTCACCCCCGGGAAAGCGGGGGAGTACAAGAGACCCAGTACTTC,CASSHPRESGGVQETQYF
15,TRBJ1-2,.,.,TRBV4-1,TGCGCCAGCAGCAGCCCGGCAGTAGCTAACTATGGCTACACCTTC,CASSSPAVANYGYTF
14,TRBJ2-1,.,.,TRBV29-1,TGCAGCGCGGGACCAGGTGGGAGTTGGAATGAGCAGTTCTTC,CSAGPGGSWNEQFF
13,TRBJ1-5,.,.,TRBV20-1,TGCAGTGCTAGGGTAGGGGAGACGGTTCCCCAGCATTTT,CSARVGETVPQHF
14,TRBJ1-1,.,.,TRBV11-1,TGTGCCAGCAACCTCAGCGGTGGGAACACTGAAGCTTTCTTT,CASNLSGGNTEAFF
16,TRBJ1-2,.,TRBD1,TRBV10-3,TGTGCCATCAGTGATCAGGACAGGGGGCTTAACTATGGCTACACCTTC,CAISDQDRGLNYGYTF
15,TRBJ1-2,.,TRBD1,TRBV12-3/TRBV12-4,TGTGCCAGCAGTTGGCGCCGGGACAGGGACGATGGCTACACCTTC,CASSWRRDRDDGYTF
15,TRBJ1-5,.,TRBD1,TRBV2,TGTGCCAGCAGCCCCGGGACAGGGGGTAATCAGCCCCAGCATTTT,CASSPGTGGNQPQHF
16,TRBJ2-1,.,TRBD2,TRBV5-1,TGCGCCAGCAGCCTGGGACTATCGAGCTCCTACAATGAGCAGTTCTTC,CASSLGLSSSYNEQFF
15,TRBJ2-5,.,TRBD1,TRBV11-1,TGTGCCAGCAGCTTATTGGGACAGGGGGGAGAGACCCAGTACTTC,CASSLLGQGGETQYF
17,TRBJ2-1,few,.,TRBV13,TGTGCCAGCAGCAACAGCGATAGGACGTACGGCGACAATGAGCAGTTCTTC,CASSNSDRTYGDNEQFF
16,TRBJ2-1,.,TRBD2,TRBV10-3,TGTGCCATCAGTGCCCCCCTAGCGGGGGGGCCCGATGAGCAGTTCTTC,CAISAPLAGGPDEQFF
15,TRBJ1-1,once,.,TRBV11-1,TGTGCCAGCAGCATGTCGTGGGGAGACCACACTGAAGCTTTCTTT,CASSMSWGDHTEAFF